The present T cell receptor (beta chain) was sequenced within a study of spatial heterogeneity in lung cancer. Study findings and constraints: Counts that tracked tumor mutation counts were those of expanded intratumoral alpha and beta TCRs.

TCRdb independently ran MiXCR on the 5' RACE reads; one entry per CDR3 protein. Counted here are about 18,000 distinct CDR3 sequences, roughly 7.5% occurring once; the ten biggest clones make up more than 20%. Germline CDR1 is SGHNT and CDR2 is YENEEA. The CDR3 is 13 amino acids. Deletions cut 5 bases from V and 9 bases from J, with 14 bases between. This clonotype was detected a few times. Its specificity is not known. Time point in this sample: sample taken at primary tumor resection. This sequence originates from a male donor with early-stage non-small cell lung cancer. Here the sequenced sample was lung tumor tissue, taken at surgery. The chain couples TRBV11-3 to TRBJ2-1, with D maybe TRBD2 (7 bases). The DNA of the CDR3 is TGTGCCAGCAGCCCCCGGGGGGCGGTTGAGCAGTTCTTC. Translation: CASSPRGAVEQFF.